The 21 T cell receptor beta chains reported below all come from one sample, sequenced in a study of TIL therapy for anti-PD-1-resistant metastatic lung cancer. The immunoSEQ assay was v3. Sequencing was performed with immunoSEQ multiplex PCR; in TCRdb, only in-frame clones are kept and a portion is missing. The sample has approximately 45,000 clones, 79% seen once. Time point here: pre-treatment sample, taken before nivolumab and TIL therapy. This specimen was blood, taken at baseline. The origin of the receptors is an older man with non-small cell lung cancer.

The chain recombines TRBV7-3 with TRBJ2-1; D is undetermined. Germline CDR1 reads SGHTA; CDR2 reads FQGTGA. The CDR3 loop spans 13 amino acids. Trimming stripped 1 base from V and 6 bases from J, with 7 bases between. CDR3 sequence: CASSLSSPNEQFF. The CDR3 DNA follows: TGTGCCAGCAGCTTAAGCTCCCCCAATGAGCAGTTCTTC. Together with reference TRBV7-3 and TRBJ2-1, the CDR3 gives the full variable domain: GAGVSQTPSNKVTEKGKYVELRCDPISGHTALYWYRQSLGQGPEFLIYFQGTGAADDSGLPNDRFFAVRPEGSVSTLKIQRTERGDSAVYLCASSLSSPNEQFFGPGTRLTVL.

This clone was observed a few times. The junction differs from germline at one of its ends, possibly a read error. V gene TRBV20-1 combines with J gene TRBJ1-1, with 7 bases matching TRBD1. The CDR3 is made up of 11 amino acids. Germline loops: CDR1 DFQATT, CDR2 SNEGSKA (reference sequence). The CDR3 reads CSARDSATEIF. The CDR3 DNA reads TGCAGTGCTCGGGACAGCGCGACGGAGATCTTT.

A few counts support this clone. This chain connects TRBV5-1 to TRBJ1-6, with a tentative D call TRBD1 (5 bases). There are 15 residues in the CDR3. V was pared by 0 bases and J by 9 bases, with 13 bases between. Germline CDR1 SGHRS, CDR2 YFSETQ. Written as DNA, the CDR3 is TGCGCCAGCAGCTTGGCGGCAGGGTGGGGTTCACCCCTCCACTTT. Protein product: CASSLAAGWGSPLHF.

This chain joins TRBV2 and TRBJ2-5; possibly TRBD1 for D (5 bases). The CDR3 consists of 13 residues. Germline V lookup: CDR1 SNHLY, CDR2 FYNNEI. V was shortened by 5 bases and J by 1 base, with 8 bases between the two germline ends. The CDR3, as DNA: TGTGCCAGCAGTAAGGACACCCAAGAGACCCAGTACTTC. As protein: CASSKDTQETQYF.

The V call is TRBV5-4, the J call TRBJ2-3, with TRBD1 identical over 7 bases. Germline V lookup: CDR1 SGHNT, CDR2 YYREEE (reference sequence). Trimming removed 4 bases from V and 6 bases from J; junction bases left unmatched: 5. CDR3 length: 13 residues. This CDR3 is CASSKDREDTQYF. CDR3 sequence (DNA): TGTGCCAGCAGCAAAGACAGGGAGGATACGCAGTATTTT.

V gene TRBV7-2 combines with J gene TRBJ2-2, with D uncertain. The CDR3 length is 16 residues. The germline gives CDR1 SGHTA, CDR2 FQGNSA. Trimming cost V 1 base and J 6 bases, with 15 bases left between them. The CDR3 DNA reads TGTGCCAGCAGCTTAGGGGGTCTAAAGATCCCCGGGGAGCTGTTTTTT. It translates to CASSLGGLKIPGELFF. The full variable domain, rest sourced from reference TRBV7-2 and TRBJ2-2, is GAGVSQSPSNKVTEKGKDVELRCDPISGHTALYWYRQSLGQGLEFLIYFQGNSAPDKSGLPSDRFSAERTGGSVSTLTIQRTQQEDSAVYLCASSLGGLKIPGELFFGEGSRLTVL.

This chain connects TRBV11-1 to TRBJ2-3, with TRBD1 matching over 12 bases. Germline values: CDR1 SGHAT, CDR2 FQDESV (reference sequence). V gave up 4 bases and J gave up 4 bases; unmatched junction bases: 6. CDR3 length: 16 amino acids. This CDR3 reads CASSSAGTGGADTQYF. The CDR3 bases are TGTGCCAGCAGCTCCGCCGGGACAGGGGGCGCAGATACGCAGTATTTT.

The genes are TRBV27 and TRBJ2-1; TRBD2 might be the D (6 bases). In germline, CDR1 is MNHEY, CDR2 SMNVEV (reference sequence). The germline V and J ends were trimmed by 3 bases and 3 bases, with 9 bases remaining between them. The CDR3 is 14 amino acids. CDR3 protein: CASSLQGLYNEQFF. CDR3 DNA sequence: TGTGCCAGCAGTTTGCAGGGACTCTACAATGAGCAGTTCTTC.

The V and J genes are TRBV5-1 and TRBJ2-2; D is possibly TRBD1 (6 bases). The CDR3 is made up of 17 amino acids. Germline V lookup: CDR1 SGHRS, CDR2 YFSETQ. The V end was cut by 7 bases, the J end by 0 bases, with 19 bases between. CDR3 nucleotides: TGCGCCAGCTCGGCCGGACAGCCTCTCGCGAACACCGGGGAGCTGTTTTTT. Protein product: CASSAGQPLANTGELFF.

This chain links TRBV27 with TRBJ2-7, with unresolved D. The CDR3 runs 13 residues. V shed 2 bases and J shed 3 bases, with 8 bases lying between them. Germline V gene data show CDR1 as MNHEY and CDR2 as SMNVEV (reference sequence). CDR3 bases: TGTGCCAGCAGTTTAGCGCGAAACTACGAGCAGTACTTC. It specifies CASSLARNYEQYF.

The gene calls are TRBV9 and TRBJ2-1, with 8 bases fitting TRBD1. Germline lookup yields CDR1 SGDLS and CDR2 YYNGEE. V shed 0 bases, J shed 8 bases, and the junction held 7 bases outside the gene matches. CDR3 length: 15 amino acids. CDR3 sequence reads: CASSVEGGQGYEQFF. CDR3 nucleotides: TGTGCCAGCAGCGTAGAAGGTGGACAGGGCTATGAGCAGTTCTTC.

The gene calls are TRBV7-9 and TRBJ2-5; D is possibly TRBD1 (6 bases). Trimming removed 2 bases at V and 2 bases at J, with 12 bases between. Per the germline V gene, CDR1 is SEHNR and CDR2 is FQNEAQ (reference sequence). The CDR3 is 15 residues long. The CDR3 coding sequence is TGTGCCAGCAGCTTAATAGGAACAGGGCAAGAGACCCAGTACTTC. It encodes CASSLIGTGQETQYF. The entire variable domain, with the rest obtained from reference TRBV7-9 and TRBJ2-5, is as follows: DTGVSQNPRHKITKRGQNVTFRCDPISEHNRLYWYRQTLGQGPEFLTYFQNEAQLEKSRLLSDRFSAERPKGSFSTLEIQRTEQGDSAMYLCASSLIGTGQETQYFGPGTRLLVL.

This rearrangement joins TRBV7-9 to TRBJ2-5; D is ambiguous. Germline CDR1 reads SEHNR; CDR2 reads FQNEAQ (reference sequence). V was pared by 5 bases and J by 2 bases, with 9 bases between. The CDR3 runs 13 residues. CDR3: CASSPPLQETQYF. As DNA, the CDR3 is TGTGCCAGCAGCCCCCCGCTTCAAGAGACCCAGTACTTC.

Details on this clone: Other DNA sequences of this sample code for an identical CDR3. The J gene is TRBJ1-5, the V gene TRBV5-1; D remains ambiguous. CDR1 SGHRS and CDR2 YFSETQ come from the germline V gene. The CDR3 consists of 15 residues. V gave up 2 bases and J gave up 0 bases, with 9 bases separating them. CDR3 region: CASSLTGDSNQPQHF. CDR3 sequence (DNA): TGCGCCAGCAGCTTAACGGGAGATAGCAATCAGCCCCAGCATTTT.

The chain joins TRBV6-5 to TRBJ1-3; the D gene is possibly TRBD1 (5 bases). The V gene's germline CDR1 is MNHEY and CDR2 SVGAGI. The CDR3 has 15 amino acids. V was clipped by 4 bases and J by 5 bases, with 15 bases between them. The chain's CDR3 is CASSSGTYDRNTIYF. DNA for the CDR3: TGTGCCAGCAGTTCCGGGACCTACGACCGAAACACCATATATTTT.

Only one count was recorded for this clone. The chain recombines TRBV28 with TRBJ1-2, with D possibly matching TRBD1 (6 bases). Germline-derived CDR1 and CDR2 are MDHEN and SYDVKM. Trimming took off 6 bases at V and 0 bases at J, with 17 bases between the two ends. The CDR3 sequence is 16 residues long. CDR3 sequence: CASSPAGTQANYGYTF. CDR3 bases: TGTGCCAGCAGCCCGGCCGGGACACAAGCTAACTATGGCTACACCTTC.

This clone has more than one count but fewer than ten. This rearrangement joins TRBV5-8 to TRBJ1-2; 7 nucleotides agree with TRBD1. Germline V gives CDR1 SGHTS, CDR2 YDEGEE. The CDR3 runs to 15 residues. With 4 bases clipped from V and 2 bases from J, the junction kept 8 bases outside the gene matches. The chain's CDR3 is CASSAPGQVNYGYTF. CDR3 DNA sequence: TGTGCCAGCAGCGCCCCTGGACAGGTCAACTATGGCTACACCTTC.

The CDR3 sequence is CASSLRDSSNQPQHF. In DNA, the CDR3 is TGTGCCAGCAGTTTGCGGGACTCTAGCAATCAGCCCCAGCATTTT. V and J are TRBV28 and TRBJ1-5; the D gene is possibly TRBD1 (5 bases). The V end was cut by 3 bases, the J end by 0 bases, with 9 bases between. Germline values: CDR1 MDHEN, CDR2 SYDVKM. CDR3 size: 15 residues.

J is TRBJ1-2 and V is TRBV19; TRBD1 matches at 9 bases. J was trimmed by 2 bases and V by 5 bases; bases with no gene match: 3. The CDR3 sequence is 14 residues long. The germline V gene encodes CDR1 LNHDA and CDR2 SQIVND (reference sequence). The CDR3 nucleotides are TGTGCCAGTAGTCACAGGGGGCGCAACTATGGCTACACCTTC. It encodes CASSHRGRNYGYTF.

The chain uses TRBV5-5 and TRBJ1-3; D gene unclear. This CDR3 spans 14 amino acids. Trimming left V 4 bases short and J 0 bases short, with 8 bases between. The germline V gene has CDR1 SGHKS and CDR2 YYEKEE (reference sequence). The chain's CDR3 is CASSPTDSGNTIYF. Here the CDR3 DNA reads TGTGCCAGCAGCCCGACGGACTCTGGAAACACCATATATTTT.

The J gene is TRBJ2-1, the V gene TRBV10-2; tentatively, D is TRBD2 (6 bases). The CDR3 has 12 residues. Trimming removed 5 bases at V and 7 bases at J, with 9 bases between. Germline CDR1 is WSHSY and CDR2 is SAAADI. DNA for the CDR3: TGCGCCAGCAGTCAGCGGGTAAATGAGCAGTTCTTC. This codes for CASSQRVNEQFF.